A single sample is the source of the 8 T cell receptor beta chains below, sequenced in a study of T-cell memory formation after mild COVID-19. Via MiXCR, TCRdb re-called the 5' RACE reads, giving one row per CDR3 protein. Altogether 550,000 to 700,000 distinct CDR3 sequences are present, more than 15% being singletons, with the ten largest covering 12%. Sample: PBMCs or a T cell subset sorted from them (not recorded which). The receptor set was obtained from an adult woman who had mild COVID-19 (a few samples of this study predate the infection). Cell type and time point are not known.

This rearrangement joins TRBV7-9 to TRBJ2-2; D possibly matches TRBD1 or TRBD2 (5 bases each). Germline assignment: CDR1 SEHNR and CDR2 FQNEAQ (reference sequence). The CDR3 sequence is 14 residues long. The V end was cut by 7 bases, the J end by 5 bases, with 14 bases between. The CDR3 is CASIGTAGTGELFF. As DNA, the CDR3 is TGTGCCAGCATCGGGACCGCCGGGACCGGGGAGCTGTTTTTT.

The J gene is TRBJ2-7, the V gene TRBV19; 7 nucleotides align to TRBD1. Looked up from germline, CDR1 is LNHDA and CDR2 is SQIVND (reference sequence). The CDR3 totals 16 residues. J lost 4 bases, V lost 5 bases, and 14 bases had no gene match. The CDR3 DNA reads as TGTGCCAGTAGTGATGACCCGGGACAGTTAGGGTACGAGCAGTACTTC. This encodes CASSDDPGQLGYEQYF.

This chain uses TRBV10-3 with TRBJ1-5; unclear D gene. The CDR3 extends over 14 amino acids. The germline V gene encodes CDR1 ENHRY and CDR2 SYGVKD. Trimming left V 4 bases short and J 4 bases short, with 11 bases between. The CDR3 protein is CAISVGLANQPQHF. Written as DNA, the CDR3 is TGTGCCATCAGTGTCGGGTTAGCTAATCAGCCCCAGCATTTT.

The V and J genes are TRBV12-3 or TRBV12-4 and TRBJ1-2; D remains ambiguous. Between the trimmed V and J ends, which lost 3 bases and 7 bases, there was a span of 6 bases. This CDR3 contains 11 residues. DNA of the CDR3: TGTGCCAGCAGTTTTCCAGGTGGCTACACCTTC. Its translation: CASSFPGGYTF.

This clonotype has only a few counts. The rearrangement joins TRBV24-1 to TRBJ2-1; 7 bases fit TRBD2. CDR1 KGHDR and CDR2 SFDVKD come from the germline V gene. This CDR3 region has 17 residues. With 0 bases clipped from V and 6 bases from J, the junction kept 10 bases outside the gene matches. CDR3 coding DNA: TGTGCCACCAGTGATTTGACCCGAAGCGGGAAGCTCAATGAGCAGTTCTTC. It codes for CATSDLTRSGKLNEQFF.

This clonotype appeared a few times. This chain joins TRBV12-3 or TRBV12-4 and TRBJ2-5; 14 nucleotides line up with TRBD2. The CDR3 is 16 residues long. V trimming: 7 bases; J trimming: 5 bases; junction bases outside the gene matches: 9. The CDR3 nucleotides are TGTGCCAGCAATCCCGGGACTAGCGGGGGCGGGGAGACCCAGTACTTC. Translated: CASNPGTSGGGETQYF.

This clonotype was seen more than once but under ten times. The V call is TRBV15, the J call TRBJ2-2, with a tentative D call TRBD2 (5 bases). V lost 0 bases and J 0 bases, leaving 8 bases between the germline ends. The CDR3 length is 16 residues. The germline CDR1 and CDR2 sequences are LNHNV and YYDKDF (reference sequence). As DNA, the CDR3 is TGTGCCACCAGCAGAGATACGGGATCGAACACCGGGGAGCTGTTTTTT. Amino acid sequence: CATSRDTGSNTGELFF.

The table lists this clonotype with a few counts. The chain has TRBV20-1 and TRBJ2-5; 10 nucleotides agree with TRBD2. The CDR3 is 14 amino acids. J gave up 11 bases and V 6 bases, and 15 bases lay outside the gene matches. Germline lookup yields CDR1 DFQATT and CDR2 SNEGSKA (reference sequence). The CDR3 region is CSATRLAGPLRQYF. As DNA, the CDR3 is TGCAGTGCGACCCGACTAGCGGGCCCACTGCGGCAGTACTTC.